Below are 25 T cell receptor beta chains sequenced from a single sample in a study of T-cell reconstitution after alpha-beta-depleted transplantation in children. The TCRbeta library was prepared with unique molecular identifiers. TCRdb passed the PCR reads through MiXCR, listing each CDR3 protein once. The profile shows 800,000 to 1,000,000 distinct CDR3 sequences, 25% to 30% of them singletons. This material consisted of PBMCs, mostly from graft donor cells, taken 360 days after TCRalphabeta/CD19-depleted stem cell transplant. Every receptor here comes from a boy younger than two who had a stem cell transplant for SCID, so the T cells may come from the graft donor.

The chain carries TRBV6-2 or TRBV6-3 and TRBJ2-4; D tentatively reads TRBD1 or TRBD2 (6 bases each). This CDR3 has 14 amino acids. Trimming removed 7 bases at V and 7 bases at J, with 17 bases between. The V gene's germline CDR1 is MNHEY and CDR2 SVGEGT. CDR3 amino acids: CASTPIVGGNIQYF. In DNA, the CDR3 is TGTGCCAGCACCCCCATCGTCGGGGGCAACATTCAGTACTTC.

This chain links TRBV7-8 with TRBJ2-2; no reliable D call. Between the trimmed V and J ends, which lost 1 base and 6 bases, there was a span of 18 bases. Per the germline V gene, CDR1 is SGHVS and CDR2 is FQNEAQ. There are 17 residues in the CDR3. CDR3 sequence: CASSLVRRPGLAGELFF. CDR3 DNA sequence: TGTGCCAGCAGCTTAGTTCGGCGCCCCGGGTTGGCCGGGGAGCTGTTTTTT. Looking up the rest from reference TRBV7-8 and TRBJ2-2 gives the full variable domain: GAGVSQSPRYKVAKRGQDVALRCDPISGHVSLFWYQQALGQGPEFLTYFQNEAQLDKSGLPSDRFFAERPEGSVSTLKIQRTQQEDSAVYLCASSLVRRPGLAGELFFGEGSRLTVL.

The chain employs TRBV6-1 and TRBJ1-1; the D is unclear. V gave up 1 base and J gave up 10 bases, with 13 bases separating them. CDR3 length equals 13 residues. Germline V lookup: CDR1 MNHNS, CDR2 SASEGT. This CDR3 reads CASSEERLRGAFF. CDR3 in DNA: TGTGCCAGCAGTGAAGAGAGGCTCCGGGGAGCTTTCTTT.

The chain recombines TRBV12-3 or TRBV12-4 with TRBJ1-4; D remains ambiguous. This CDR3 has 14 residues. V was cut by 7 bases and J by 11 bases, with 20 bases left in between. The CDR3 sequence: CASTKGPVSGKLFF. In DNA, the CDR3 is TGTGCCAGCACTAAAGGACCCGTGTCTGGGAAACTGTTTTTT.

This clonotype was seen ten or more times. This chain links TRBV7-3 with TRBJ1-1; maybe TRBD1 (5 bases). The V end lost 2 bases, the J end lost 0 bases, and 13 bases lay between the germline ends. Germline V gene sequence: CDR1 SGHTA, CDR2 FQGTGA. There are 16 residues in the CDR3. The CDR3 nucleotides are TGTGCCAGCAGCTTAGGGGGGGGACGGTTGAACACTGAAGCTTTCTTT. Translated, it gives CASSLGGGRLNTEAFF.

In its sample, this clonotype was seen a few times. The J gene is TRBJ1-1, the V gene TRBV25-1, with D unresolved. The CDR3 contains 11 residues. Germline V CDR1 and CDR2: MGHDK, SYGVNS. V lost 4 bases, J lost 8 bases, and 8 bases lay in between. Here the CDR3 DNA reads TGTGCCAGCAGTGCATGGTACGAAGCTTTCTTT. It specifies CASSAWYEAFF. The full variable domain, with the rest looked up from reference TRBV25-1 and TRBJ1-1, is EADIYQTPRYLVIGTGKKITLECSQTMGHDKMYWYQQDPGMELHLIHYSYGVNSTEKGDLSSESTVSRIRTEHFPLTLESARPSHTSQYLCASSAWYEAFFGQGTRLTVV.

This clonotype was observed a handful of times. The V gene is TRBV20-1, the J gene TRBJ2-2, with 7 bases fitting TRBD2. The CDR3 is 16 residues long. J gave up 4 bases and V 0 bases, and 8 bases lay outside the gene matches. Germline V gives CDR1 DFQATT, CDR2 SNEGSKA (reference sequence). CDR3 DNA sequence: TGCAGTGCTAGAGATTTCGCGGGAGTGGGCACCGGGGAGCTGTTTTTT. As protein: CSARDFAGVGTGELFF.

The V and J genes are TRBV5-5 and TRBJ2-1; D is unresolved. CDR3 length: 14 residues. Germline lookup yields CDR1 SGHKS and CDR2 YYEKEE (reference sequence). Between the trimmed V and J ends, which lost 3 bases and 1 base, there was a span of 8 bases. The chain's CDR3 is CASSSDRSYNEQFF. As DNA, the CDR3 is TGTGCCAGCAGCTCGGACCGGTCCTACAATGAGCAGTTCTTC.

This clonotype was found once. V gene TRBV7-3 combines with J gene TRBJ2-1; 8 nucleotides align to TRBD2. This CDR3 is built from 16 residues. V shed 5 bases, J shed 6 bases, and the junction held 12 bases outside the gene matches. Germline CDR1 is SGHTA and CDR2 is FQGTGA. The CDR3 reads CASSPAGGGRLNEQFF. The CDR3 region has the DNA TGTGCCAGCAGCCCCGCGGGCGGGGGGCGTCTCAATGAGCAGTTCTTC.

The chain is built from TRBV29-1 and TRBJ2-1; TRBD1 matches at 10 bases. CDR3 length: 15 amino acids. The junction had 2 bases not matched to a gene; V was cut back by 3 bases and J by 0 bases. Germline V gene lookup returns CDR1 SQVTM and CDR2 ANQGSEA. CDR3 nucleotides: TGCAGCGTTGACGGGACAGGGGTCTCCTACAATGAGCAGTTCTTC. Residues: CSVDGTGVSYNEQFF.

V and J are TRBV29-1 and TRBJ2-1; no reliable D call. The CDR3 has 14 residues. Germline V gives CDR1 SQVTM, CDR2 ANQGSEA. Trimming removed 8 bases at V and 4 bases at J, with 18 bases between. CDR3 sequence: CSSAGISTYNEQFF. CDR3 nucleotide sequence: TGCAGCTCTGCTGGGATCTCGACTTACAATGAGCAGTTCTTC.

The genes are TRBV12-3 or TRBV12-4 and TRBJ2-7, with no clear D. Trimming removed 5 bases from V and 3 bases from J, with 14 bases in between. This CDR3 has 14 amino acids. This CDR3 reads CASSPVGWGYEQYF. For the CDR3, the DNA is TGTGCCAGCAGTCCGGTTGGGTGGGGCTACGAGCAGTACTTC.

This chain joins TRBV4-3 and TRBJ2-1; 8 nucleotides line up with TRBD1. Per the germline V gene, CDR1 is LGHNA and CDR2 is YSLEER. This CDR3 has 16 amino acids. V lost 6 bases and J lost 3; bases outside the gene matches: 10. In DNA, the CDR3 is TGCGCCAGCAGTCCAATTCTACAGGGGGGCTACAATGAGCAGTTCTTC. It yields the protein CASSPILQGGYNEQFF.

This clonotype occurred many times. The chain carries TRBV20-1 and TRBJ1-1; no reliable D call. Germline CDR1 and CDR2: DFQATT and SNEGSKA (reference sequence). The CDR3 length is 14 residues. Trimming stripped 3 bases from V and 0 bases from J, with 11 bases between. The CDR3 DNA reads as TGCAGTGCTAGTTATCGGGGAATGAACACTGAAGCTTTCTTT. It codes for CSASYRGMNTEAFF.

The chain has TRBV28 and TRBJ1-3; D is undetermined. The CDR3 is made up of 16 amino acids. V lost 4 bases and J lost 0, with 13 bases in between. The germline V gene has CDR1 MDHEN and CDR2 SYDVKM. The DNA of the CDR3 is TGTGCCAGCAGTTCACCTAGACGGAGCTCTGGAAACACCATATATTTT. It specifies CASSSPRRSSGNTIYF.

The chain couples TRBV6-5 to TRBJ1-2; 8 bases agree with TRBD1. The CDR3 extends over 14 amino acids. J lost 8 bases, V lost 2 bases, and 7 bases had no gene match. Germline V CDR1 and CDR2: MNHEY, SVGAGI. CDR3 coding DNA: TGTGCCAGCAGTTACCGGGCAGGGGGCGCGGGCTACACCTTC. Amino acid sequence: CASSYRAGGAGYTF.

CDR3 protein: CASSPGDRGSEQYF. DNA for the CDR3: TGTGCCAGCAGCCCGGGGGACAGGGGATCCGAGCAGTACTTC. The gene calls are TRBV3-1 and TRBJ2-7, with 10 bases identical to TRBD1. Trimming took 4 bases from V and 6 from J; bases not matched to a gene: 6. The CDR3 totals 14 residues. Germline V gene sequence: CDR1 LGHDT, CDR2 YNNKEL (reference sequence).

The V call is TRBV29-1, the J call TRBJ2-6; no definite D call. The CDR3 is 13 residues long. From germline, CDR1 is SQVTM and CDR2 ANQGSEA. With 4 bases removed from V and 4 bases from J, the gap between germline ends came to 8 bases. CDR3 protein: CSVGSGGANVLTF. CDR3 coding DNA: TGCAGCGTTGGGTCGGGCGGGGCCAACGTCCTGACTTTC.

This clonotype was observed a few times. This chain connects TRBV28 to TRBJ2-7, with unresolved D. Trimming removed 6 bases from V and 0 bases from J, with 18 bases in between. The CDR3 contains 16 residues. Germline V gene lookup returns CDR1 MDHEN and CDR2 SYDVKM. CDR3 residues: CASSPSTPRSSYEQYF. The CDR3 DNA sequence: TGTGCCAGCAGCCCAAGTACTCCTCGCAGCTCCTACGAGCAGTACTTC.

This clonotype was counted a few times. The V call is TRBV11-1, the J call TRBJ1-2; a weak D match, TRBD1 (5 bases). The CDR3 is made up of 19 amino acids. Germline CDR1 is SGHAT and CDR2 is FQDESV (reference sequence). The V gene lost 5 bases and the J gene lost 3 bases, with 28 bases spanning the gap. CDR3 protein: CASSRLTDERGNSDYGYTF. The CDR3 nucleotides are TGTGCCAGCAGCCGTCTAACCGATGAACGGGGGAACTCTGACTATGGCTACACCTTC.

This clonotype was detected ten times or more. The J gene is TRBJ2-1, the V gene TRBV9, with D possibly being TRBD2 (6 bases). CDR3 size: 14 residues. Germline CDR1 reads SGDLS; CDR2 reads YYNGEE. With 1 base removed from V and 9 bases from J, the gap between germline ends came to 14 bases. This chain's CDR3 is CASSVLPRGGEQFF. CDR3 coding DNA: TGTGCCAGCAGCGTATTACCGCGGGGCGGTGAGCAGTTCTTC. The complete variable domain, with remaining parts taken from reference TRBV9 and TRBJ2-1, reads DSGVTQTPKHLITATGQRVTLRCSPRSGDLSVYWYQQSLDQGLQFLIQYYNGEERAKGNILERFSAQQFPDLHSELNLSSLELGDSALYFCASSVLPRGGEQFFGPGTRLTVL.

This clonotype was counted a few times. This chain links TRBV19 with TRBJ1-4; D call uncertain. CDR3 length: 15 amino acids. Trimming shortened V by 5 bases and J by 13 bases, and 23 bases separated the two germline ends. Germline V gives CDR1 LNHDA, CDR2 SQIVND (reference sequence). The CDR3 sequence is CASSLLSTNGRRLFF. DNA of the CDR3: TGTGCCAGTAGTCTATTGAGTACCAACGGGAGGAGACTGTTTTTT.

J is TRBJ2-3 and V is TRBV3-1; D is unresolved. Trimming cost V 0 bases and J 7 bases, with 17 bases left between them. The length of the CDR3 is 16 residues. Germline V CDR1 and CDR2: LGHDT, YNNKEL (reference sequence). CDR3 loop: CASSQDVPSGSNTQYF. Written as DNA, the CDR3 is TGTGCCAGCAGCCAAGACGTCCCGTCGGGCAGTAATACGCAGTATTTT.

This clonotype was seen a few times. The V gene is TRBV10-3, the J gene TRBJ2-5; maybe TRBD1 (5 bases). CDR1 and CDR2 from the germline V gene are ENHRY and SYGVKD. This CDR3 has 15 residues. V lost 5 bases, J lost 2 bases, and 15 bases lay in between. CDR3 sequence (DNA): TGTGCCATCAGTTCAACAGGCTCCGCTCAAGAGACCCAGTACTTC. Encoded protein: CAISSTGSAQETQYF.

This clonotype came up many times. An end of the junction does not agree with germline; a read error may underlie this. The rearrangement joins TRBV5-1 to TRBJ2-6; D is undetermined. CDR1 is SGHRS, CDR2 YFSETQ, per germline. The CDR3 has 14 residues. This CDR3 is CASSLDSGANVLTF. CDR3 DNA: TGTGCCAGCAGCTTAGACTCTGGGGCCAACGTCCTGACTTTC.